The clone carrying this T cell receptor beta chain was seen more than once but under ten times. This sample stems from a study of sequential checkpoint blockade in melanoma. Treatment defined: randomized to nivolumab then ipilimumab (arm A) or the reverse (arm B). Profiled with immunoSEQ multiplex PCR; TCRdb holds only in-frame clones, not every one. The data contain fewer than 6,500 clones, about 26% of them singletons. Trimming removed 1 base at V and 0 bases at J, with 4 bases between. The CDR3 has 14 residues. Germline V lookup: CDR1 SGHNT, CDR2 YENEEA. The sequence came from a human donor with melanoma. The V call is TRBV11-3, the J call TRBJ1-3; D call uncertain. Sequencing was performed on tumor tissue (inferred from file names), taken from a patient given nivolumab and ipilimumab in sequence. CDR3: CASSLVISGNTIYF. Here the CDR3 DNA reads TGTGCCAGCAGCTTAGTAATCTCTGGAAACACCATATATTTT.